These 6 T cell receptor beta chains originate from one sample sequenced in a study of graft-versus-host responses after intestinal transplantation. Repertoires were generated with immunoSEQ multiplex PCR, while TCRdb's copy carries only in-frame clones and drops some. The table has over 90,000 clones, 80% to 95% seen once. Their cognate antigens are unknown. The sequenced sample was unstimulated CD8+ T cells sorted from spleen or lymph node cells, obtained before intestinal transplant. The receptors were sampled from a human donor who received an intestinal transplant.

The CDR3 sequence: CASSQHRDRGYEQYF. The CDR3 DNA reads as TGTGCCAGCAGTCAACACCGGGACAGAGGATACGAGCAGTACTTC. The chain has TRBV27 and TRBJ2-7, with 7 nucleotides matching TRBD1. The junction had 11 bases not matched to a gene; V was cut back by 5 bases and J by 4 bases. The length of the CDR3 is 15 residues. CDR1 is MNHEY and CDR2 is SMNVEV in the germline V gene (reference sequence).

The rearrangement uses TRBV5-4 and TRBJ1-1; D remains ambiguous. The V end was cut by 8 bases, the J end by 0 bases, with 17 bases between. The germline V gene has CDR1 SGHNT and CDR2 YYREEE (reference sequence). The CDR3 contains 15 residues. CDR3: CASSFLAGMNTEAFF. Written as DNA, the CDR3 is TGTGCCAGTAGTTTTTTGGCGGGAATGAACACTGAAGCTTTCTTT.

This clone is a singleton in its sample. The chain has TRBV5-5 and TRBJ2-1; D is perhaps TRBD1 or TRBD2 (6 bases each). This CDR3 is 15 amino acids long. The V gene lost 4 bases and the J gene lost 6 bases, with 17 bases spanning the gap. Germline values: CDR1 SGHKS, CDR2 YYEKEE (reference sequence). The CDR3 here is CASSLGGYTTNEQFF. The CDR3 DNA reads TGTGCCAGCAGCCTCGGGGGCTATACTACCAATGAGCAGTTCTTC.

V is TRBV5-4 and J is TRBJ2-2; D is perhaps TRBD1 (5 bases). Trimming shortened V by 4 bases and J by 7 bases, and 8 bases separated the two germline ends. The CDR3 sequence is 12 residues long. Germline CDR1 reads SGHNT; CDR2 reads YYREEE (reference sequence). The CDR3 sequence: CASSPDSGELFF. The CDR3 DNA is TGTGCCAGCAGCCCTGACAGCGGGGAGCTGTTTTTT. Variable domain in full (rest from reference TRBV5-4 and TRBJ2-2): ETGVTQSPTHLIKTRGQQVTLRCSSQSGHNTVSWYQQALGQGPQFIFQYYREEENGRGNFPPRFSGLQFPNYSSELNVNALELDDSALYLCASSPDSGELFFGEGSRLTVL.

The chain carries TRBV11-2 and TRBJ2-1; TRBD2 matches at 12 bases. Trimming at V came to 2 bases and at J to 9 bases, leaving 5 bases not matched to a gene. This CDR3 has 15 residues. Looked up from germline, CDR1 is SGHAT and CDR2 is FQNNGV. CDR3 loop: CASSLNILAGGEQFF. The CDR3 bases are TGTGCCAGCAGCTTAAATATACTAGCGGGGGGTGAGCAGTTCTTC.

The chain has TRBV5-4 and TRBJ2-5; the D gene is possibly TRBD2 (6 bases). Germline V lookup: CDR1 SGHNT, CDR2 YYREEE (reference sequence). The V and J ends lost 7 bases and 2 bases respectively, with 18 bases between them. The CDR3 covers 15 residues. The CDR3 nucleotides are TGTGCCAGCCGGGGGATCGCGGATCCTCAAGAGACCCAGTACTTC. It encodes CASRGIADPQETQYF.